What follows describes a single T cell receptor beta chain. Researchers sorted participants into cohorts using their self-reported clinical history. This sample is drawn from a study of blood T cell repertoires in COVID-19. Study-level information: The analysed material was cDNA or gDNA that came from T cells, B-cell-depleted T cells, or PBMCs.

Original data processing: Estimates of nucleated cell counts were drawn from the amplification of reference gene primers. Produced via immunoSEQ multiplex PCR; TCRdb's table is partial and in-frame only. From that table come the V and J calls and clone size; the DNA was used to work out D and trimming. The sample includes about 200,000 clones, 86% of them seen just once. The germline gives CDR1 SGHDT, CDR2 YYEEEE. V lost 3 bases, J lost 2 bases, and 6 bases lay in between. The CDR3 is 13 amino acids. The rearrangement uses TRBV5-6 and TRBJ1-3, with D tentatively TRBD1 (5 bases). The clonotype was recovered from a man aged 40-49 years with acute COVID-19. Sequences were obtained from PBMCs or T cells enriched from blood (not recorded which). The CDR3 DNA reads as TGTGCCAGCAGCTGGGGGGCTGGAAACACCATATATTTT. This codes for CASSWGAGNTIYF.